This entry concerns a single T cell receptor beta chain. Its specificity is unknown. The CDR3 is 16 amino acids. In germline, CDR1 is SGHDT, CDR2 YYEEEE. V trimming: 1 base; J trimming: 5 bases; junction bases outside the gene matches: 10. The data are from a study of cytomegalovirus exposure and HLA in healthy donors. Overall study findings and caveats: Investigators reported some 150 TCR beta chains as tied to cytomegalovirus. Available immune exposure information covered CMV serostatus only. Diagnosis of cytomegalovirus status made by the classifier reportedly showed high specificity and sensitivity. Specific recognition of CMV antigens was confirmed in vitro for a few chains (all CMV-associated).

Primers for the PCR totalled 60 Vbeta and 13 Jbeta. The table came from immunoSEQ multiplex PCR; TCRdb's copy has only in-frame clones and leaves some out. There are around 150,000 clones in the sample; 80% to 90% occur only once, and roughly 2.2% lies in the top ten. This chain connects TRBV5-6 to TRBJ2-3; 7 positions agree with TRBD1. The sample was PBMCs. The sequence derives from a man between 18 and 35 years old in good health and CMV-seropositive. The CDR3 protein is CASSLTGASMRDTQYF. CDR3 coding DNA: TGTGCCAGCAGCTTGACAGGGGCCTCAATGCGAGATACGCAGTATTTT.